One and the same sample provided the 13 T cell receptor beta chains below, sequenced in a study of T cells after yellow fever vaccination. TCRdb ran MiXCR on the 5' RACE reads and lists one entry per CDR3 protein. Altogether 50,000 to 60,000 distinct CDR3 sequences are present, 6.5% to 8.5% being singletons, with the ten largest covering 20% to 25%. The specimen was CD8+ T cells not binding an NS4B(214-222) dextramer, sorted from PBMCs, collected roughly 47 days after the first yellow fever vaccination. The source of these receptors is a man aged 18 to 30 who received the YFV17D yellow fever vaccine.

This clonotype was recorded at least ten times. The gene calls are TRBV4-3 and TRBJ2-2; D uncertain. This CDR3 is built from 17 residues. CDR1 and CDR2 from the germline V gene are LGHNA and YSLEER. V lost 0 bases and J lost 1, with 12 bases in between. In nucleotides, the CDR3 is TGCGCCAGCAGCCAAGATCTTCGCCTGCTGAACACCGGGGAGCTGTTTTTT. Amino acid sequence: CASSQDLRLLNTGELFF.

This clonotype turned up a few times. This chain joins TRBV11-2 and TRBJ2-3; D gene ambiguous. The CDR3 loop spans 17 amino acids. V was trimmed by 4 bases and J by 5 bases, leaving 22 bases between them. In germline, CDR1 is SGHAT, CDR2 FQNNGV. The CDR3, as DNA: TGTGCCAGCAGCTCCCCCCCCTTGGGCACCTACCGAGATACGCAGTATTTT. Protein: CASSSPPLGTYRDTQYF.

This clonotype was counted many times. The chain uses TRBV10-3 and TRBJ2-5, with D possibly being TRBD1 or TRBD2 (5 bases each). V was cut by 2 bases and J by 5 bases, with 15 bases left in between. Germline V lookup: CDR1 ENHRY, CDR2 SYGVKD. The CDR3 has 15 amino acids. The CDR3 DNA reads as TGTGCCATCAGTGAGCCGGGGACCGGTGAGGAGACCCAGTACTTC. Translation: CAISEPGTGEETQYF.

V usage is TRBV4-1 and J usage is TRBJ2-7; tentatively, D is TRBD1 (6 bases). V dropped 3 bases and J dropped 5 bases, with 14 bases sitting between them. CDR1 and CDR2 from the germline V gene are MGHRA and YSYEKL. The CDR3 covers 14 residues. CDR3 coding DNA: TGCGCCAGCAGCCATGTCAGGGGAGCAGACGAGCAGTACTTC. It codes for CASSHVRGADEQYF.

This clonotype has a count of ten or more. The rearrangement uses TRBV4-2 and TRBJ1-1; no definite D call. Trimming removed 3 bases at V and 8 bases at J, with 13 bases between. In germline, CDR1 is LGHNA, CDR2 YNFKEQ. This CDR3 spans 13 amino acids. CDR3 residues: CASSQVSSHEAFF. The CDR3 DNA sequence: TGTGCCAGCAGCCAGGTCTCAAGCCACGAAGCTTTCTTT.

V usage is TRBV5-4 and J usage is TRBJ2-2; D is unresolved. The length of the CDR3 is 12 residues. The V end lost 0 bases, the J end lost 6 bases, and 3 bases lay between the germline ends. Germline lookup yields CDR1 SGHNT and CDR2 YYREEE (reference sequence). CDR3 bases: TGTGCCAGCAGCTTGGATGCCGGGGAGCTGTTTTTT. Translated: CASSLDAGELFF. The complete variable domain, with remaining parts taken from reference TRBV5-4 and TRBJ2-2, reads ETGVTQSPTHLIKTRGQQVTLRCSSQSGHNTVSWYQQALGQGPQFIFQYYREEENGRGNFPPRFSGLQFPNYSSELNVNALELDDSALYLCASSLDAGELFFGEGSRLTVL.

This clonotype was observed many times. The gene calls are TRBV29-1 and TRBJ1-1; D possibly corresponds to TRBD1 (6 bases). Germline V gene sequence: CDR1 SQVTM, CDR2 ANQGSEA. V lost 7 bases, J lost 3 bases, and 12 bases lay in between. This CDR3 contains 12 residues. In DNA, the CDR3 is TGCAGCGGGAAACAGGGAGACACTGAAGCTTTCTTT. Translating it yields CSGKQGDTEAFF.

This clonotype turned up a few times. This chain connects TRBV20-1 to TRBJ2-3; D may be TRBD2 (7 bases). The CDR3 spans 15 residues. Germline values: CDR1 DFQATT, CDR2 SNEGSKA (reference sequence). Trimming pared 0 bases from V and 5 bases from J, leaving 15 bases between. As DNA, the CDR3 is TGCAGTGCTAGAGATGGGGGGGGCGAAGTAGATACGCAGTATTTT. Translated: CSARDGGGEVDTQYF.

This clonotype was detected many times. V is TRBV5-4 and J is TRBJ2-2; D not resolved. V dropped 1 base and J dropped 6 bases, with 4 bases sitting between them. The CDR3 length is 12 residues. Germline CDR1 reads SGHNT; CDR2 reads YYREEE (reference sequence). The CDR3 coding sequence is TGTGCCAGCAGCTTGTTCCCCGGGGAGCTGTTTTTT. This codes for CASSLFPGELFF.

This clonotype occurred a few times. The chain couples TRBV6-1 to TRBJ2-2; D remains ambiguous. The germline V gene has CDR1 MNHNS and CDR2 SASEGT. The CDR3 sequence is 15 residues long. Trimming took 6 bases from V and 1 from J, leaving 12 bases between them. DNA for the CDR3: TGTGCCAGCAGACCTCCTTACAGGAACACCGGGGAGCTGTTTTTT. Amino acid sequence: CASRPPYRNTGELFF.

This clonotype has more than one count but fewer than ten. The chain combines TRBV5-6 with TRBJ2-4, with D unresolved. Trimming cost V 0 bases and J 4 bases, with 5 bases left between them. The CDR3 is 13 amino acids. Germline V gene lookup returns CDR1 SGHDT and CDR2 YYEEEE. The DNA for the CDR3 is TGTGCCAGCAGCTTGGACAGAAAAAACATTCAGTACTTC. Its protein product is CASSLDRKNIQYF.

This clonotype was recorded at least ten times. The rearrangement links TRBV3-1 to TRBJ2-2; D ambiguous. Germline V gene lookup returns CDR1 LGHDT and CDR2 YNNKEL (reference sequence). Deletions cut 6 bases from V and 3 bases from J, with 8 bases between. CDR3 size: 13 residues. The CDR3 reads CASSWGYTGELFF. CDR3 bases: TGTGCCAGCAGTTGGGGTTACACCGGGGAGCTGTTTTTT.

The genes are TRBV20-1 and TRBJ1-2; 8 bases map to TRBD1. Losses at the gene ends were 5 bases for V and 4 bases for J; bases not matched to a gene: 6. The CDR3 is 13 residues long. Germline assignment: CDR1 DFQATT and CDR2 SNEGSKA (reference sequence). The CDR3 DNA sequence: TGCAGTGCTTTACGACAGGGGACCTATGGCTACACCTTC. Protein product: CSALRQGTYGYTF.